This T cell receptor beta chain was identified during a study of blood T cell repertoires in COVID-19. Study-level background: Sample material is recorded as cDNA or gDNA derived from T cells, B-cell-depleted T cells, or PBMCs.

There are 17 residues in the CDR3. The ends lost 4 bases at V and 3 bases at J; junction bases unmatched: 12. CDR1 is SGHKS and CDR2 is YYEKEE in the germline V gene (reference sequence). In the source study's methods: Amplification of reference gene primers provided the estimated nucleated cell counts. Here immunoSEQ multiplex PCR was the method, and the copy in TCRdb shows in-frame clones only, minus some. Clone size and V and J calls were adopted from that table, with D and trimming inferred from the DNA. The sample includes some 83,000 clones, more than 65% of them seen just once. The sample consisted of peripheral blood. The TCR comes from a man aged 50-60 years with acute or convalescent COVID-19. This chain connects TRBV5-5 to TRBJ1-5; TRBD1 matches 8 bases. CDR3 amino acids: CASSPITLTGVNQPQHF. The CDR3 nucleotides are TGTGCCAGCAGCCCTATCACTCTGACAGGGGTCAATCAGCCCCAGCATTTT.